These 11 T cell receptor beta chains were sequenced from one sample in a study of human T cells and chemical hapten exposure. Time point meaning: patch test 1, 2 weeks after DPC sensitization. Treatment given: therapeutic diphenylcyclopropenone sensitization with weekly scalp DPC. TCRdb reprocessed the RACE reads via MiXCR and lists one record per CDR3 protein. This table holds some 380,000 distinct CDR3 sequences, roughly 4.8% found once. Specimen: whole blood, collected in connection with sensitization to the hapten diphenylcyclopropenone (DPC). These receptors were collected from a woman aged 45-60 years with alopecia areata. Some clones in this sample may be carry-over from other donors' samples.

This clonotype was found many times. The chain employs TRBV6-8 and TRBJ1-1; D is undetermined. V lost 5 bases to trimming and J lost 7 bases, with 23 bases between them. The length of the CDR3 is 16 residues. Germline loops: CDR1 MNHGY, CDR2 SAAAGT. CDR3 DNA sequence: TGTGCCAGCAGTGCAGACCGGTCAACAGAACGGTATGAAGCTTTCTTT. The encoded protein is CASSADRSTERYEAFF.

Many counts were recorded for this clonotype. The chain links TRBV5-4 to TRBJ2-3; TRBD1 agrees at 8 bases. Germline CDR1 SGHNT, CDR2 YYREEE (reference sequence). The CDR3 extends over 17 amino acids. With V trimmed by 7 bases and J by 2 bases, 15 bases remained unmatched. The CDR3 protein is CASLPYGQGRITDTQYF. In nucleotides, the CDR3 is TGTGCCAGCTTACCCTACGGACAGGGAAGGATCACAGATACGCAGTATTTT.

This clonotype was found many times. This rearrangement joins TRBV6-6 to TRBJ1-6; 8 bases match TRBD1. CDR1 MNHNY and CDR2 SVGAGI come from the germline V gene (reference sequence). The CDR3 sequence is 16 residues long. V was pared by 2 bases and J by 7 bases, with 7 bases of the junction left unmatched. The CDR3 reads CASSYTKTGANSPLHF. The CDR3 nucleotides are TGTGCCAGCAGTTACACTAAGACAGGGGCGAATTCACCCCTCCACTTT.

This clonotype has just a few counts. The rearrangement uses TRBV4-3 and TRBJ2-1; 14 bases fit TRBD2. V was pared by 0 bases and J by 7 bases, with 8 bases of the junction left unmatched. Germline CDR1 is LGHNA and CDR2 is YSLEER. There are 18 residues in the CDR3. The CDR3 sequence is CASSQDLPGLAGVNEQFF. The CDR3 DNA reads TGCGCCAGCAGCCAAGACCTACCGGGACTAGCGGGAGTGAATGAGCAGTTCTTC.

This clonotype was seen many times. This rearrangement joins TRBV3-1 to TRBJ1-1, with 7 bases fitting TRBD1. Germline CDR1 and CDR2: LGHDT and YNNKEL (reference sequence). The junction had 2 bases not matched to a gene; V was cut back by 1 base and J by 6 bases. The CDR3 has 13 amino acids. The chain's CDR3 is CASSQGTGAEAFF. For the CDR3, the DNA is TGTGCCAGCAGCCAAGGTACAGGGGCTGAAGCTTTCTTT. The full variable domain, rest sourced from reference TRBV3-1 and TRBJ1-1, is DTAVSQTPKYLVTQMGNDKSIKCEQNLGHDTMYWYKQDSKKFLKIMFSYNNKELIINETVPNRFSPKSPDKAHLNLHINSLELGDSAVYFCASSQGTGAEAFFGQGTRLTVV.

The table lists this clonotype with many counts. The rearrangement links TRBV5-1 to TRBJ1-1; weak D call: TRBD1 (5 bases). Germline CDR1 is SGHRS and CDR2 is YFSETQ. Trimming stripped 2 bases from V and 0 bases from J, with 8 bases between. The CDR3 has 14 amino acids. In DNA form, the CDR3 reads TGCGCCAGCAGCTTTGAGGGGATGAACACTGAAGCTTTCTTT. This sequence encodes CASSFEGMNTEAFF. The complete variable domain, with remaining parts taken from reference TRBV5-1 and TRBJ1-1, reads KAGVTQTPRYLIKTRGQQVTLSCSPISGHRSVSWYQQTPGQGLQFLFEYFSETQRNKGNFPGRFSGRQFSNSRSEMNVSTLELGDSALYLCASSFEGMNTEAFFGQGTRLTVV.

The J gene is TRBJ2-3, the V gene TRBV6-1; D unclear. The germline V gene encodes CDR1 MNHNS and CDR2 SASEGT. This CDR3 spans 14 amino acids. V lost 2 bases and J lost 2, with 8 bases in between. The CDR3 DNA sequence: TGTGCCAGCAGTGAAAAGGGAAACACAGATACGCAGTATTTT. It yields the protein CASSEKGNTDTQYF.

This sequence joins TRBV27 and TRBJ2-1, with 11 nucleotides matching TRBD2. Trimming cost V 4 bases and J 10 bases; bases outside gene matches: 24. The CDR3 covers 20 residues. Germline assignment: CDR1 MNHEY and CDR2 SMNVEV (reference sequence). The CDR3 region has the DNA TGTGCCAGCAGTTCCCGGACACCCCCGACTGGGACTAGCGGTTTAAGGGAGCAGTTCTTC. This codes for CASSSRTPPTGTSGLREQFF.

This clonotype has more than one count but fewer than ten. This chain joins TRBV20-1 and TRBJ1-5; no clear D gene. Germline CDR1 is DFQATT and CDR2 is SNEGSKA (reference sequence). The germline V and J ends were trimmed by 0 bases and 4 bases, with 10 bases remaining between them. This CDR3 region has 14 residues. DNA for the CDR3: TGCAGTGCTAGAGACTGGGGAAGGAATCAGCCCCAGCATTTT. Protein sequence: CSARDWGRNQPQHF.

This CDR3 reads CASSTNLAGGSDTQYF. Written as DNA, the CDR3 is TGTGCCAGCAGTACTAACCTAGCGGGGGGTTCAGATACGCAGTATTTT. The chain is built from TRBV27 and TRBJ2-3; 11 bases agree with TRBD2. In germline, CDR1 is MNHEY, CDR2 SMNVEV (reference sequence). V was clipped by 5 bases and J by 4 bases; unmatched bases: 8. This CDR3 is 16 amino acids long.

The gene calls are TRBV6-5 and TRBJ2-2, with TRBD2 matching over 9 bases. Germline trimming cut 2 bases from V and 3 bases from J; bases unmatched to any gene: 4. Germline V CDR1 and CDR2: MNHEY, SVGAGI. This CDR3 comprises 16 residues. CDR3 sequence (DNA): TGTGCCAGCAGTTACCTAGCGGGGACTTACACCGGGGAGCTGTTTTTT. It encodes CASSYLAGTYTGELFF.